This TCR beta chain stems from a study of sequential checkpoint blockade in melanoma. Study-level information: Patients were randomized 1:1 to nivolumab-then-ipilimumab or ipilimumab-then-nivolumab first-line.

Described treatment: randomized to nivolumab then ipilimumab (arm A) or the reverse (arm B). TCRdb's table, derived via immunoSEQ multiplex PCR, lists solely in-frame clones and lacks some. The data hold 12,000 to 15,000 clones, with 70% to 80% observed a single time. There are a few counts of this clone. Trimming removed 4 bases from V and 0 bases from J, with 11 bases in between. Germline V lookup: CDR1 SGDLS, CDR2 YYNGEE. The CDR3 covers 15 residues. The sequencing here drew on CD8+ T cells sorted from blood (inferred from file names), taken from a patient given nivolumab and ipilimumab in sequence. The sequence came from a human donor with melanoma. J is TRBJ1-3 and V is TRBV9; D possibly corresponds to TRBD1 (6 bases). CDR3 in amino acids: CASSSRDISGNTIYF. DNA of the CDR3: TGTGCCAGCAGCTCCCGGGACATCTCTGGAAACACCATATATTTT.